This TCR beta chain was identified in a study of early T cells in non-severe SARS-CoV-2 infection. Looking at the study overall: Bulk RNA taken from unsorted whole blood was sequenced, leaving chains unpaired. General study points: Private and CD4 specificities were missed by VDJdb matching, skewed to anti-spike CD8.

Germline V gives CDR1 SEHNR, CDR2 FQNEAQ (reference sequence). V lost 5 bases to trimming and J lost 4 bases, with 10 bases between them. This CDR3 spans 13 amino acids. In its sample, this clonotype was seen many times. Its cognate antigen is unknown. Researchers attached unique molecular identifiers to individual cDNA molecules. TCRdb analysed the 5' RACE reads with MiXCR anew, one entry per CDR3 protein. The sample yields about 60,000 distinct CDR3 sequences, roughly 12% seen once. The chain is built from TRBV7-9 and TRBJ2-3, with TRBD1 as a possible D gene (5 bases). The receptor was derived from an adult who was a healthcare worker with PCR-confirmed SARS-CoV-2 infection or an uninfected control (not recorded which). Sequenced: whole blood. The CDR3 region is CASSPRGPDTQYF. The CDR3 DNA is TGTGCCAGCAGCCCTAGGGGTCCAGATACGCAGTATTTT.